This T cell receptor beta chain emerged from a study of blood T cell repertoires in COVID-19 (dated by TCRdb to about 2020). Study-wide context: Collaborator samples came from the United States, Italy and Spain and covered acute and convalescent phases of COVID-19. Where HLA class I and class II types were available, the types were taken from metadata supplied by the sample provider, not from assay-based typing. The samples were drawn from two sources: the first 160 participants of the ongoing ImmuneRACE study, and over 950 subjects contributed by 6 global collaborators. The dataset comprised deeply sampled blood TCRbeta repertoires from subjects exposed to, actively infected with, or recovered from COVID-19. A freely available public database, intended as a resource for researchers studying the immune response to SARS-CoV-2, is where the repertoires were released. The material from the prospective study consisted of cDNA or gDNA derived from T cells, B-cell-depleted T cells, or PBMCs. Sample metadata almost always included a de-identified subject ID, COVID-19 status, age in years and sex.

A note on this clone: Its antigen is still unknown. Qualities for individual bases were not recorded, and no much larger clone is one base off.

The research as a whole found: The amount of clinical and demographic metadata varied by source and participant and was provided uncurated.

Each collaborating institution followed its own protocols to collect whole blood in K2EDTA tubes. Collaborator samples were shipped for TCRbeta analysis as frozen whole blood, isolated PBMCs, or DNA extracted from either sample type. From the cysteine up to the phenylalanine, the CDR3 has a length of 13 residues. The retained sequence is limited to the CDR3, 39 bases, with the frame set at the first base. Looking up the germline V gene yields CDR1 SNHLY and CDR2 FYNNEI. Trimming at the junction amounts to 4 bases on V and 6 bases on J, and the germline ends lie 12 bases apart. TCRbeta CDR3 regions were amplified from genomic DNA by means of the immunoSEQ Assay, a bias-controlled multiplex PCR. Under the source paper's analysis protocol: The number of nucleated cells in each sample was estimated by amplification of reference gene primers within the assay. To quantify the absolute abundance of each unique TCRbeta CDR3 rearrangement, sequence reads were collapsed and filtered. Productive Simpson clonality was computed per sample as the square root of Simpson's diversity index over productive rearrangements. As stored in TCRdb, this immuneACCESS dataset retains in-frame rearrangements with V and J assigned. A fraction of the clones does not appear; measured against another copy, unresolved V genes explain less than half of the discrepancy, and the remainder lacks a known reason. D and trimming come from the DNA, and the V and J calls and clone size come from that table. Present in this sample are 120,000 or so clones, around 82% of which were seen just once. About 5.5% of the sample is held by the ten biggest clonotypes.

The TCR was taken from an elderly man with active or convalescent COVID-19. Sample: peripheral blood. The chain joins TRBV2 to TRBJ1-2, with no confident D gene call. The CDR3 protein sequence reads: CASSAPWGDGYTF. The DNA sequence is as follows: TGTGCCAGCAGTGCCCCGTGGGGAGATGGCTACACCTTC.